This T cell receptor (beta chain) was identified in a study of PD-1 blockade in classical Hodgkin lymphoma. Study-level findings and limits: At baseline, newly diagnosed patients reportedly showed less TCR diversity than healthy donors. Baseline diversity resembling that of newly diagnosed patients was seen in complete responders. By cycle point C4D1, TCR diversity had risen significantly in CD4+ cells (but not CD8+ cells).

Germline-derived CDR1 and CDR2 are SGDLS and YYNGEE. The CDR3 has 15 residues. After removal of 3 bases from V and 9 bases from J, the junction contained 5 bases not matched to a gene. Each and every patient relapsed after autologous stem cell transplantation, and patients got differing brentuximab vedotin exposure. As concerns this clone: Its antigen remains unknown.

Assay used: immunoSEQ multiplex PCR; TCRdb lists only in-frame clones, some missing. Here the sample spans around 41,000 clones, over 65% being singletons. This TCR derives from a human donor with classical Hodgkin lymphoma. This rearrangement joins TRBV9 to TRBJ2-1, with 14 bases that match TRBD2. Here the sequenced sample was peripheral blood mononuclear cells (PBMCs), taken at baseline. The CDR3 DNA reads as TGTGCCAGCAGCGCGGGACTAGCGGGAGCCGCTGAGCAGTTCTTC. This gives the protein CASSAGLAGAAEQFF.